This paragraph reports one T cell receptor (beta chain). This clone's antigen is unknown. Per-nucleotide qualities are absent, and no much larger clonotype sits a single base away. The time point label of this sample denotes: baseline before first vaccination. Samples from vaccinated people were obtained from the UK trials COV001 and COV002, which included a single-blind randomized controlled phase 2/3 trial of AZD1222 (ChAdOx1 nCoV-19) in healthy adults. For TCRbeta chain sequencing, PBMC samples from trial participants were taken at day 0 and at day 28 after the second dose. The data are from a study of T cell responses to AZD1222 COVID-19 vaccine (dated by TCRdb to 2020 to 2023). At the level of the whole study: AZD1222 recipients whose second dose came at about 4 weeks and those whose second dose came at about 12 weeks were combined into one group, since spike-specific TCR depth and breadth did not differ between the two schedules. TCR sequencing was performed for fewer than 250 trial participants, of whom about 210 were given two doses of AZD1222 and about 25 were given two doses of MenACWY control vaccine. Enrollment into the trials was organized by age into subgroups of 18-55, 56-69 and 70-plus years, and those subgroups contained approximately 160, 26 and 62 TCR-sequenced participants, respectively.

Its CDR3 holds 13 amino acids, cysteine through phenylalanine. The retained sequence is limited to the CDR3, 39 bases, with the frame set at the first base. V drops 3 bases and J drops 10 bases, leaving 10 bases in between. CDR1 and CDR2 (LNHDA, SQIVND) derive from the germline V gene (reference sequence). The CDR3 regions of human TCRbeta chains were subjected to immunosequencing. The original pipeline was this. TCRs in the repertoires were matched against a reference library of SARS-CoV-2-specific TCRs that had been generated with the MIRA antigen-specificity platform. Breadth meant the fraction of unique TCRs that were SARS-CoV-2-associated, whereas depth meant the fraction of total T cells that were SARS-CoV-2-associated. Each spike-specific TCR was assigned to its reactive spike region and to a CD4 or CD8 class using the MIRA data. Log10-transformed breadth and depth values were compared by one-way ANOVA with Sidak's multiple comparisons tests. TCRdb carries this immuneACCESS record with in-frame sequences only. Its versions omit some clonotypes, under half of them owing to an unresolved V gene in the studies checked, with the rest unexplained. From that table come the V and J calls and clone size; the DNA was used to work out D and trimming. Counted in this sample were 75,000 to 100,000 clones; roughly 90% of them appeared once. The leading ten clones occupy around 3% of the sample.

Broad study findings and their caveats: Participants were mostly white British, with more females than males. The authors suggested clonal diversity may have been underestimated. The 56-69-year group was small, and its depth increase did not reach significance, likely because of low power. Conclusions about previously exposed vaccinees were limited because only six AZD1222 recipients were SARS-CoV-2 seropositive at baseline. Spike-specific TCR breadth and depth rose significantly after two AZD1222 doses compared with day 0 and with MenACWY recipients. Because no day 14 peak-response samples were available, repertoires were characterized only after the peak T cell response. Reportedly, close to half of the unique spike-specific TCRs recognized epitopes lying outside the regions that are mutated in the B.1.351 and B.1.1.7 variants. The whole spike protein was spanned by vaccine-associated CD4 TCRs, and dominant responses were seen in regions 160-218 and 743-854.

This clonotype originated in an adult in good health. The rearranged segments are TRBV19 and TRBJ1-6; a tentative D call is TRBD1 (6 bases match). Sequenced here: peripheral blood, sampled on day 0 of AZD1222 vaccination. The CDR3 amino acid sequence is: CASSITGNSPLHF. Read as DNA, the sequence is TGTGCCAGTAGTATCACAGGGAACTCACCCCTCCACTTT.